This passage covers 14 T cell receptor beta chains from one sample sequenced in a study of beta chain features in type 1 diabetes. Since all of the isolated RNA was reverse transcribed, expressed TCRB transcripts were what got sequenced. Profiled with immunoSEQ multiplex PCR; TCRdb holds only in-frame clones, not every one. The table has a few hundred thousand clones, around 30% seen once. Sequenced sample: naive CD4+ T cells from blood. Receptors were obtained from a man aged 18 to 29 in good health.

In this sample, this clone turned up once. V gene TRBV30 combines with J gene TRBJ1-3, with 7 bases lining up with TRBD1. The CDR3 has 14 amino acids. Per the germline V gene, CDR1 is GTSNPN and CDR2 is SVGIG (reference sequence). The J segment lost 2 bases and the V segment lost 0 bases, leaving 1 base of the junction unmatched. CDR3 residues: CAWSVTGAGNTIYF. CDR3 in DNA: TGTGCCTGGAGTGTAACAGGGGCTGGAAACACCATATATTTT.

The table lists this clone with a few counts. The genes are TRBV9 and TRBJ2-3; 8 bases are a match to TRBD2. J was trimmed by 0 bases and V by 3 bases; bases with no gene match: 9. The germline gives CDR1 SGDLS, CDR2 YYNGEE. The CDR3 is 17 residues long. CDR3 nucleotide sequence: TGTGCCAGCAGCGCCCTCGGACTAGCTACTAGCACAGATACGCAGTATTTT. This encodes CASSALGLATSTDTQYF.

This clone appeared a few times. The V call is TRBV29-1, the J call TRBJ2-3; TRBD2 aligns across 9 bases. The junction had 6 bases not matched to a gene; V was cut back by 8 bases and J by 6 bases. Germline loops: CDR1 SQVTM, CDR2 ANQGSEA. This CDR3 region has 12 residues. The CDR3 DNA reads as TGCAGCAAAGCGGGAGGATCCGATACGCAGTATTTT. This codes for CSKAGGSDTQYF.

The chain uses TRBV6-5 and TRBJ2-7; possibly TRBD1 for D (5 bases). In germline, CDR1 is MNHEY, CDR2 SVGAGI. The CDR3 length is 13 residues. The germline V and J ends were trimmed by 4 bases and 2 bases, with 9 bases remaining between them. The CDR3 is CASSFKGAYEQYF. DNA of the CDR3: TGTGCCAGCAGTTTTAAAGGGGCCTACGAGCAGTACTTC.

This clone was detected only a few times. The chain carries TRBV23-1 and TRBJ1-1; D may be TRBD1 (6 bases). TRBV23-1 carries the ORF label, with uncertain function. V lost 3 bases, J lost 8 bases, and 16 bases lay in between. The CDR3 covers 14 residues. Here the CDR3 reads CASSHPRTVREAFF. CDR3 in DNA: TGCGCCAGCAGTCACCCCCGGACAGTCCGGGAAGCTTTCTTT.

The CDR3: CASSYSGSRGETQYF. In DNA, the CDR3 is TGTGCCAGCAGTTACTCGGGCTCCAGGGGAGAGACCCAGTACTTC. The rearrangement joins TRBV6-6 to TRBJ2-5; D might be TRBD1 (6 bases). Germline loops: CDR1 MNHNY, CDR2 SVGAGI (reference sequence). This CDR3 comprises 15 residues. Deletions cut 0 bases from V and 4 bases from J, with 12 bases between.

The chain joins TRBV7-2 to TRBJ2-3; 13 nucleotides match TRBD2. CDR3 length: 16 amino acids. J was trimmed by 1 base and V by 7 bases; bases with no gene match: 5. CDR1 and CDR2 (germline): SGHTA, FQGNSA. The CDR3: CASTLAGGDRTDTQYF. The CDR3 bases are TGTGCCAGCACACTAGCGGGGGGGGACCGCACAGATACGCAGTATTTT.

The chain carries TRBV7-9 and TRBJ2-3; D tentatively fits TRBD1 or TRBD2 (5 bases each). The CDR3 has 17 amino acids. V was pared by 4 bases and J by 3 bases, with 20 bases between. CDR1 is SEHNR, CDR2 FQNEAQ, per germline (reference sequence). CDR3 coding DNA: TGTGCCAGCAGCTCGATTCGACAACGGGGCTTTACAGATACGCAGTATTTT. This gives the protein CASSSIRQRGFTDTQYF.

This clone was seen only a few times. The chain uses TRBV18 and TRBJ1-2; D is ambiguous. The germline V gene has CDR1 KGHSH and CDR2 LQKENI. CDR3 length: 14 amino acids. V lost 4 bases, J lost 4 bases, and 13 bases lay in between. The CDR3 sequence is CASSLSGPTYGYTF. The CDR3 DNA sequence: TGTGCCAGCTCACTTTCCGGGCCGACCTATGGCTACACCTTC.

The chain joins TRBV7-2 to TRBJ1-5; D remains unclear. This CDR3 comprises 14 residues. The germline V and J ends were trimmed by 5 bases and 2 bases, with 10 bases remaining between them. From germline, CDR1 is SGHTA and CDR2 FQGNSA. The CDR3 DNA sequence: TGTGCCAGCAGCCTAATACTAGGCAATCAGCCCCAGCATTTT. This encodes CASSLILGNQPQHF.

J is TRBJ1-5 and V is TRBV6-6; D remains unclear. Between the trimmed V and J ends, which lost 6 bases and 0 bases, there was a span of 12 bases. The CDR3 is 15 residues long. CDR1 is MNHNY, CDR2 SVGAGI, per germline (reference sequence). CDR3 sequence reads: CASRVFAGSNQPQHF. The CDR3 nucleotides are TGTGCCAGCAGGGTTTTCGCGGGTAGCAATCAGCCCCAGCATTTT.

The V call is TRBV30, the J call TRBJ2-7; 9 bases are a match to TRBD2. With V trimmed by 8 bases and J by 2 bases, 7 bases remained unmatched. Germline CDR1 GTSNPN, CDR2 SVGIG (reference sequence). The CDR3 spans 13 residues. The CDR3 coding sequence is TGTGCCGGGGGCGGCGGGAGGGCCTACGAGCAGTACTTC. Amino acids: CAGGGGRAYEQYF.

The genes are TRBV30 and TRBJ2-6; D call uncertain. CDR3 length: 14 residues. Trimming removed 0 bases from V and 2 bases from J, with 5 bases in between. Germline CDR1 and CDR2: GTSNPN and SVGIG (reference sequence). The CDR3 reads CAWSVPPGANVLTF. The CDR3 region has the DNA TGTGCCTGGAGTGTCCCCCCTGGGGCCAACGTCCTGACTTTC.

This clone has just a few counts. V and J are TRBV27 and TRBJ2-1; maybe TRBD1 (6 bases). Germline V gene data show CDR1 as MNHEY and CDR2 as SMNVEV (reference sequence). CDR3 length: 14 residues. The ends were cut back, 6 bases at V and 6 bases at J, with 15 bases in the middle. This CDR3 reads CASRNTGQFNEQFF. DNA of the CDR3: TGTGCCAGCAGAAATACAGGACAGTTCAATGAGCAGTTCTTC.